The present T cell receptor beta chain was sequenced within a study of Graves' ophthalmopathy and Graves' hyperthyroidism. General study results and limits: Classification of ophthalmopathy versus stable hyperthyroidism by a 13-signature model yielded 85% to 90% sensitivity and roughly 81% specificity. The blood repertoire also included most expanded thyroid clonotypes above 0.001 frequency.

V shed 8 bases, J shed 0 bases, and the junction held 9 bases outside the gene matches. The germline gives CDR1 MDHEN, CDR2 SYDVKM. There are 17 residues in the CDR3. This clonotype was found many times. Its cognate antigen is unknown. The diagnostic workup employed clinical symptoms, serum thyroxine, TRAb, thyroid ultrasound and orbital computed tomography. Beta-chain TCR CDR3 regions were amplified from RNA transcripts. HTBI primers were used in a first-round RT-PCR, which preceded a second-round multiplex PCR. TCRdb processed the multiplex PCR reads anew with MiXCR; each CDR3 protein has one entry. This repertoire shows hundreds of thousands of distinct CDR3 sequences, approximately 15% found once; its top ten account for 8% to 10%.

Sequenced: blood. The sequence came from a woman in her 30s with Graves' ophthalmopathy. The chain has TRBV28 and TRBJ2-6; 8 bases line up with TRBD1. DNA of the CDR3: TGTGCCAGCGGAACCGGGACAGGAATCTCTGGGGCCAACGTCCTGACTTTC. This sequence encodes CASGTGTGISGANVLTF. The full variable domain, its missing parts supplied by reference TRBV28 and TRBJ2-6, is DVKVTQSSRYLVKRTGEKVFLECVQDMDHENMFWYRQDPGLGLRLIYFSYDVKMKEKGDIPEGYSVSREKKERFSLILESASTNQTSMYLCASGTGTGISGANVLTFGAGSRLTVL.